This T cell receptor (beta chain) came from a study of blood T cell repertoires in COVID-19. The table came from immunoSEQ multiplex PCR; TCRdb's copy has only in-frame clones and leaves some out. The profile shows around 150,000 clones, less than 85% of them singletons. CDR1 is SGHNT, CDR2 YYREEE, per germline (reference sequence). The CDR3 loop spans 14 amino acids. Between the trimmed V and J ends, which lost 5 bases and 6 bases, there was a span of 12 bases. J is TRBJ1-6 and V is TRBV5-4; possibly TRBD1 for D (5 bases). The sample taken for sequencing was peripheral blood. This sequence was found in a woman between 40 and 50 years old with COVID-19, enrolled during active disease. The CDR3 nucleotides read TGTGCCAGCAGTCGGCAGGGTAGTAATTCACCCCTCCACTTT. This sequence encodes CASSRQGSNSPLHF.